In this sample, the clone carrying this T cell receptor beta chain turned up a few times. Its matching antigen is unknown. The CDR3 covers 15 residues. Germline assignment: CDR1 SGHVS and CDR2 FQNEAQ. V gave up 1 base and J gave up 2 bases, with 9 bases separating them. This record belongs to a study of human T cells and chemical hapten exposure. Study-level findings and limits: The donor cohort had alopecia, so its immune response may not match that of healthy people. Expanded TCRs created a significantly greater count of big CDR3 similarity clusters than controls did. Counts of expanded TCRs (at PT1) showed a positive correlation with patch test score. High-frequency TCRs, those above 1 in 1000, stayed the same after DPC sensitization.

Indicated time point: patch test 2, 6 weeks after DPC sensitization. Treatment given: therapeutic diphenylcyclopropenone sensitization with weekly scalp DPC. TCRdb called the RACE reads again in MiXCR, with one record for every CDR3 protein. Here the sample spans 360,000 or so distinct CDR3 sequences, about 6.9% being singletons. The input for sequencing was whole blood, taken in connection with sensitization to the hapten diphenylcyclopropenone (DPC). The V gene is TRBV7-8, the J gene TRBJ2-1; maybe TRBD2 (6 bases). The clonotype comes from a woman aged 18-35 years with alopecia areata. Some clones in this sample may be carry-over from other donors' samples. CDR3 nucleotides: TGTGCCAGCAGCTTAGTCGCGGGGCCCTACAATGAGCAGTTCTTC. Amino acid sequence: CASSLVAGPYNEQFF.